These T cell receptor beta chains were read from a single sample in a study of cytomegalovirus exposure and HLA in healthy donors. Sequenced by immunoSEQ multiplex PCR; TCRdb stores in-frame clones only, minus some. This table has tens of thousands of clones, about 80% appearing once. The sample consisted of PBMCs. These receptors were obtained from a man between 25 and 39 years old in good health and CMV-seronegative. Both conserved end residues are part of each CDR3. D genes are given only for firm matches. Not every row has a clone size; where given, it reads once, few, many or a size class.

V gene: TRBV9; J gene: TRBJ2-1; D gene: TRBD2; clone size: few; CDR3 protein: CASSVEGLAGYNEQFF; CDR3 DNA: TGTGCCAGCAGCGTAGAGGGACTAGCGGGATACAATGAGCAGTTCTTC
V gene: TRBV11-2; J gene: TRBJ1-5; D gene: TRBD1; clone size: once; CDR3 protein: CASSLDPTGNQPQHF; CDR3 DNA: TGTGCCAGCAGCTTAGACCCGACAGGGAATCAGCCCCAGCATTTT
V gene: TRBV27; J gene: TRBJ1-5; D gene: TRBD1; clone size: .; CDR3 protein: CASRPGQGARQPQHF; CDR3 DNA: TGTGCCAGCAGACCGGGACAGGGGGCAAGACAGCCCCAGCATTTT
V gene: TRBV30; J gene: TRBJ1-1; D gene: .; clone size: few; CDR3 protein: CAWAMTQAFF; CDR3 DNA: TGTGCCTGGGCCATGACTCAAGCTTTCTTT
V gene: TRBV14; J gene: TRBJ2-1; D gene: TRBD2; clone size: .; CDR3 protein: CASSQDGSGREQFF; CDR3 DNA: TGTGCCAGCAGCCAAGATGGAAGCGGGAGAGAGCAGTTCTTC
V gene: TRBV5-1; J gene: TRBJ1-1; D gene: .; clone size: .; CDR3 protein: CASSLQGVSNTEAFF; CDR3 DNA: TGCGCCAGCAGCTTACAGGGCGTTTCGAACACTGAAGCTTTCTTT
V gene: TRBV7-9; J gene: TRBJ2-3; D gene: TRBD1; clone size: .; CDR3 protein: CASSTRGFSTDTQYF; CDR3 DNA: TGTGCCAGCAGTACCAGGGGGTTTAGCACAGATACGCAGTATTTT
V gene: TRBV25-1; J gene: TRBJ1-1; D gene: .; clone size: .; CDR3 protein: CASSEQGSETEAFF; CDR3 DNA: TGTGCCAGCAGTGAACAGGGCTCGGAAACTGAAGCTTTCTTT
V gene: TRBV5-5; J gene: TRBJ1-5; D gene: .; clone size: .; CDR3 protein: CASSLVPDQPQHF; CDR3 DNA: TGTGCCAGCAGCTTGGTCCCCGATCAGCCCCAGCATTTT
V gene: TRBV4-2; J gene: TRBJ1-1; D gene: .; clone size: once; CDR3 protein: CASSPHQARVTNTEAFF; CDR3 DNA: TGTGCCAGCAGCCCCCACCAAGCCAGGGTGACGAACACTGAAGCTTTCTTT
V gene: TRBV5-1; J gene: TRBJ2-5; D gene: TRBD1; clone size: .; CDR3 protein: CASSETGFQETQYF; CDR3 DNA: TGCGCCAGCAGCGAGACAGGGTTTCAAGAGACCCAGTACTTC
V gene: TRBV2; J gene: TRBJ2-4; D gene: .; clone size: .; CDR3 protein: CASSESGGRSKNIQYF; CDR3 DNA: TGTGCCAGCAGTGAATCCGGGGGGCGATCCAAAAACATTCAGTACTTC
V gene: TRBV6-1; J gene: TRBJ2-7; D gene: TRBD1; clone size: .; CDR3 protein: CASSEAPTGGEQYF; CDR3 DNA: TGTGCCAGCAGTGAAGCGCCGACAGGGGGCGAGCAGTACTTC
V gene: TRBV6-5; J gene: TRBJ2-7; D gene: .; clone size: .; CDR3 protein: CASSYNRDYEQYF; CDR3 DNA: TGTGCCAGCAGTTATAACAGGGACTACGAGCAGTACTTC
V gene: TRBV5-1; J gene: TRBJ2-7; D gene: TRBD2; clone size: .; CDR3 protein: CASSSLAGVQYF; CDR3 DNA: TGCGCCAGCAGCTCACTAGCGGGGGTGCAGTACTTC
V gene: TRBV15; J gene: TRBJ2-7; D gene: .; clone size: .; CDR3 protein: CATSREGGTGPKTFEQYF; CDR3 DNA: TGTGCCACCAGCAGAGAGGGGGGGACAGGCCCAAAAACCTTTGAGCAGTACTTC
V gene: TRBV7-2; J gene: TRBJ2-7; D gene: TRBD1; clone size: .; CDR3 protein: CASNPDRGRLYEQYF; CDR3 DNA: TGTGCCAGCAACCCTGACAGGGGGCGGCTTTACGAGCAGTACTTC
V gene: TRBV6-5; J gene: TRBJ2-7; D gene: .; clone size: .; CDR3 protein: CASSYSGVYEQYF; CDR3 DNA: TGTGCCAGCAGTTACTCAGGGGTCTACGAGCAGTACTTC
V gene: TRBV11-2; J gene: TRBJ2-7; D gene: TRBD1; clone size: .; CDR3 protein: CASSLDKGQLRYEQYF; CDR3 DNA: TGTGCCAGCAGCCTGGATAAGGGACAGTTAAGATACGAGCAGTACTTC
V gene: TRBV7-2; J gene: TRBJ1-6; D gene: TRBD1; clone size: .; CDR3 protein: CASSLPRDRGYYNSPLHF; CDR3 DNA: TGTGCCAGCAGCTTACCCCGGGACAGGGGTTACTATAATTCACCCCTCCACTTT
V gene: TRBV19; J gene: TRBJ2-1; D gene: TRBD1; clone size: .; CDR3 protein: CATAPQGVYNEQFF; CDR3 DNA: TGTGCCACCGCCCCACAGGGGGTCTACAATGAGCAGTTCTTC
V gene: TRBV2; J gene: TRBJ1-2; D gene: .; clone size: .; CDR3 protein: CASGANYGYTF; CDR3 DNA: TGTGCCTCAGGGGCTAACTATGGCTACACCTTC
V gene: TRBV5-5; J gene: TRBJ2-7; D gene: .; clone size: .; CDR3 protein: CASSLAGTGEEQYF; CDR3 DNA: TGTGCCAGCAGCTTGGCCGGCACCGGGGAGGAGCAGTACTTC
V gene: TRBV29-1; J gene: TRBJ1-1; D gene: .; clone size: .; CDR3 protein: CSAKNTEAFF; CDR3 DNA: TGCAGCGCAAAGAACACTGAAGCTTTCTTT
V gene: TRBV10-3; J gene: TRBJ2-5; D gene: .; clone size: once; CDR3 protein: CAISDSGGGGETQYF; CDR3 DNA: TGTGCCATCAGTGACTCAGGGGGCGGGGGAGAGACCCAGTACTTC
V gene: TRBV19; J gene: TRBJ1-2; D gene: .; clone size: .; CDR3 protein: CVTWENGYTF; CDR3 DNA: TGCGTAACCTGGGAGAACGGCTACACCTTC
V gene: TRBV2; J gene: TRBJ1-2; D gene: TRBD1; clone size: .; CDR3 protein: CASSDFQGGYGYTF; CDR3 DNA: TGTGCCAGCAGTGATTTCCAGGGGGGCTATGGCTACACCTTC
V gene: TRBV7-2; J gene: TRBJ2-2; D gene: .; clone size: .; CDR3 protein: CASRRTIGTRRFTGELFF; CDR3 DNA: TGTGCCAGCAGACGTACCATCGGGACAAGGCGTTTCACCGGGGAGCTGTTTTTT
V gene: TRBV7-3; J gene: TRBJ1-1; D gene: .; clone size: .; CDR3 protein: CASSPGGLNREAFF; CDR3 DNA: TGTGCCAGCAGCCCGGGGGGGCTTAACCGCGAAGCTTTCTTT
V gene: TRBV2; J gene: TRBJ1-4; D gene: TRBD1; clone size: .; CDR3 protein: CAGRTLGTANEKLFF; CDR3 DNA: TGTGCCGGCCGTACGCTCGGGACAGCGAATGAAAAACTGTTTTTT
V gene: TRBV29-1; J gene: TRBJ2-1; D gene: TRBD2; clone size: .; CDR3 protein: CSVAGLAGANEQFF; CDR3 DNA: TGCAGCGTTGCGGGACTAGCGGGAGCCAATGAGCAGTTCTTC
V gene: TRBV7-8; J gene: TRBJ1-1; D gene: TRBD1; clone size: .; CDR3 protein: CASSVGGRGKNTEAFF; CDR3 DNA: TGTGCCAGCAGTGTGGGAGGCAGGGGGAAGAACACTGAAGCTTTCTTT
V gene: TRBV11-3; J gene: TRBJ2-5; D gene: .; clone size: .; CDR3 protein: CASSQEVGETQYF; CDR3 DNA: TGTGCCAGCAGCCAAGAGGTTGGGGAGACCCAGTACTTC
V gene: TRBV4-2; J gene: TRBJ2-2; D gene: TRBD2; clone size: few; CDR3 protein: CASSQESSSGGLNTGELFF; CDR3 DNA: TGTGCCAGCAGCCAAGAATCGTCTAGCGGGGGGTTGAACACCGGGGAGCTGTTTTTT
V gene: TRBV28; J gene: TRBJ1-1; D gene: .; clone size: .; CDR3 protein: CASSSSRSGAEAFF; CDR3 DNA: TGTGCCAGCAGTTCCAGCAGGTCGGGGGCTGAAGCTTTCTTT
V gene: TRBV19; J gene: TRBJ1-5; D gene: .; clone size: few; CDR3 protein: CASSLTGKNQPQHF; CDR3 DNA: TGTGCCAGTAGTCTTACAGGGAAAAATCAGCCCCAGCATTTT
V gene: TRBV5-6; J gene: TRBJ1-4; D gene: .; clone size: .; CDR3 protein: CASSSYATNEKLFF; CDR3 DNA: TGTGCCAGCAGCTCGTATGCAACTAATGAAAAACTGTTTTTT
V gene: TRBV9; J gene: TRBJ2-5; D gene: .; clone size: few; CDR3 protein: CASSVGLAFNQETQYF; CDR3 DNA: TGTGCCAGCAGCGTAGGCCTAGCGTTCAACCAAGAGACCCAGTACTTC
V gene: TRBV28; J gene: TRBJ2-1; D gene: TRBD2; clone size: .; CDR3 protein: CASSLRRGGGNEQFF; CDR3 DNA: TGTGCCAGCAGTTTACGGCGGGGGGGAGGGAATGAGCAGTTCTTC
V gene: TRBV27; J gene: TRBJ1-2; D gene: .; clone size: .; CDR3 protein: CASSPGRVYGYTF; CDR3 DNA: TGTGCCAGCAGCCCGGGCAGGGTCTATGGCTACACCTTC
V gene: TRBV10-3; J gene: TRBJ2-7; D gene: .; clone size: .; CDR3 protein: CASRDNSYEQYF; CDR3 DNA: TGTGCCAGCCGGGACAACTCCTACGAGCAGTACTTC
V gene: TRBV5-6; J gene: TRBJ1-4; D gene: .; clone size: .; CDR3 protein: CASSYGQLLFF; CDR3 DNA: TGTGCCAGCAGCTACGGACAGCTACTGTTTTTT
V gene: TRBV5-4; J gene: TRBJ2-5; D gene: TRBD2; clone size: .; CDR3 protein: CASSSTSGREGETQYF; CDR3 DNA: TGTGCCAGCAGCTCGACTAGCGGGCGGGAGGGTGAGACCCAGTACTTC
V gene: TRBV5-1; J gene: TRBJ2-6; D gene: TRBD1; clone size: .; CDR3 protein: CASSLTTGAGANVLTF; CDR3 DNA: TGCGCCAGCAGCCTTACGACAGGGGCTGGGGCCAACGTCCTGACTTTC
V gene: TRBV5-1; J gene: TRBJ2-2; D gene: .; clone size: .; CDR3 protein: CASGLDPIQGRTGELFF; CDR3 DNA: TGCGCCAGCGGCTTGGACCCGATACAGGGTCGGACCGGGGAGCTGTTTTTT